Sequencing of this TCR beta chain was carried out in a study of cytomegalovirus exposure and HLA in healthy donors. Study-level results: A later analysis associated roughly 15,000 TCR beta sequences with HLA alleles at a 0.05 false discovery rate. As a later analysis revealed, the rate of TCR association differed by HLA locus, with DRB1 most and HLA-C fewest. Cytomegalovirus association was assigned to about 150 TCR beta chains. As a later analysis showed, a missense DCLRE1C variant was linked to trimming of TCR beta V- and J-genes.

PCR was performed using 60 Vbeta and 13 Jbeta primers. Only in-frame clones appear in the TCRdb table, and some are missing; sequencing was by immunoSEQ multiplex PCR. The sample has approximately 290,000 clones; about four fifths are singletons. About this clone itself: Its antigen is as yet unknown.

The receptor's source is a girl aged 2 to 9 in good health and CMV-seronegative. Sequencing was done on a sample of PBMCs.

The CDR3 coding sequence is TGTGCCAGCAGCCCCCGTAGCGGCTACGAGCAGTACTTC. Translating it yields CASSPRSGYEQYF. The rearrangement uses TRBV27 and TRBJ2-7, with D maybe TRBD2 (6 bases). The germline V gene has CDR1 MNHEY and CDR2 SMNVEV (reference sequence). V dropped 6 bases and J dropped 3 bases, with 12 bases sitting between them. The CDR3 has 13 amino acids.